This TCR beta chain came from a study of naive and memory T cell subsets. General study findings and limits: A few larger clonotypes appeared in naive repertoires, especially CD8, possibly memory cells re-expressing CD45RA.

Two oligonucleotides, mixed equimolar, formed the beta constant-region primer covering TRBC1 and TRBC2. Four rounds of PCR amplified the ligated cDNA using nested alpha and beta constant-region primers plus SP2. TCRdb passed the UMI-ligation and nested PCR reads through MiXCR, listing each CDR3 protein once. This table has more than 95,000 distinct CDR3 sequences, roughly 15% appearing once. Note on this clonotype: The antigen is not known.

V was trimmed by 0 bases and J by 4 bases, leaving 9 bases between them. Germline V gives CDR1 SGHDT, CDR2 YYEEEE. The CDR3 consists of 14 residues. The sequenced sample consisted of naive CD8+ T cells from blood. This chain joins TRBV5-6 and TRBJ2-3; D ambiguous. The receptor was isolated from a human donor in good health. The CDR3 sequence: CASSLGAAADTQYF. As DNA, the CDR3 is TGTGCCAGCAGCTTGGGAGCCGCGGCAGATACGCAGTATTTT.